The 4 T cell receptor beta chains below were found in one sample sequenced in a study of tumor-infiltrating lymphocytes in primary liver carcinoma. The source material, roughly 18-33 mg of unsorted bulk tissue, was used to co-extract RNA and DNA. Priming with a constant-region primer yielded TCR beta cDNA from approximately 500 ng total RNA. Investigators got TCR beta libraries out of three nested multiplex PCR rounds, done with slightly modified ARM-PCR. A C-beta reverse primer was combined with TRBV1-TRBV30 forward primers in the first two PCR rounds, and each round had 10 cycles. TCRdb redid the calling of the multiplex PCR reads with MiXCR, one entry per CDR3 protein. The table includes some 120,000 distinct CDR3 sequences, 60% to 70% detected once. The specimen sequenced was liver tumor tissue from sampling region 1. Subset specified: tumor region T1, superior pole. These receptors were collected from a woman aged 55-75 years with primary liver carcinoma and hepatitis B virus infection.

The rearrangement links TRBV20-1 to TRBJ2-7; 8 bases fit TRBD2. Germline V gene lookup returns CDR1 DFQATT and CDR2 SNEGSKA (reference sequence). The CDR3 is 15 residues long. V shed 0 bases and J 0 bases; nucleotides not matched to a gene: 4. The CDR3 DNA reads TGCAGTGCTAGAGATTTGAGCGGGAGCTCCTACGAGCAGTACTTC. Protein product: CSARDLSGSSYEQYF.

The chain carries TRBV5-1 and TRBJ2-2; D is possibly TRBD1 or TRBD2 (5 bases each). Trimming removed 4 bases at V and 3 bases at J, with 13 bases between. There are 15 residues in the CDR3. Per germline, CDR1 SGHRS and CDR2 YFSETQ. CDR3: CASSGTPIHTGELFF. The CDR3 DNA reads TGCGCCAGCAGCGGGACCCCAATACACACCGGGGAGCTGTTTTTT.

This rearrangement joins TRBV7-8 to TRBJ1-1; no clear D gene. This CDR3 comprises 14 residues. Trimming removed 5 bases at V and 4 bases at J, with 14 bases between. Germline V gives CDR1 SGHVS, CDR2 FQNEAQ. The CDR3 DNA sequence: TGTGCCAGCAGCCGAACTCGGGGTACCACTGAAGCTTTCTTT. It is translated as CASSRTRGTTEAFF.

A note on this clonotype: A read error may produce the germline difference seen at one junction end. The gene calls are TRBV11-2 and TRBJ2-3; 11 bases align to TRBD2. The V gene's germline CDR1 is SGHAT and CDR2 FQNNGV. The CDR3 covers 15 residues. CDR3 loop: CPSSPGLAGPDTHYF. CDR3 nucleotide sequence: TGCCCCAGCAGCCCTGGACTAGCGGGCCCAGATACGCACTATTTT. Full variable domain (rest looked up from reference TRBV11-2 and TRBJ2-3): EAGVAQSPRYKIIEKRQSVAFWCNPISGHATLYWYQQILGQGPKLLIQFQNNGVVDDSQLPKDRFSAERLKGVDSTLKIQPAKLEDSAVYLCPSSPGLAGPDTHYFGPGTRLTVL.